The 20 T cell receptor beta chains in this list originate from one sample, sequenced in a study of blood T cell repertoires in COVID-19. The protocol was immunoSEQ multiplex PCR, while the TCRdb copy is restricted to in-frame clones and leaves out a portion. The sample consists of 140,000 to 150,000 clones, 65% to 85% of them appearing once. The specimen was peripheral blood. These receptor sequences come from a woman aged 45-59 years with acute or convalescent COVID-19.

This chain connects TRBV6-4 to TRBJ2-3; 10 nucleotides match TRBD2. V lost 6 bases to trimming and J lost 6 bases; unmatched junction nucleotides: 9. Germline-derived CDR1 and CDR2 are MRHNA and SNTAGT. The CDR3 is 15 residues long. The CDR3 loop is CASSPGTSVWDTQYF. CDR3 bases: TGTGCCAGCAGCCCCGGGACTAGCGTTTGGGATACGCAGTATTTT.

The rearrangement links TRBV19 to TRBJ1-1; no definite D call. V was shortened by 3 bases and J by 3 bases, with 11 bases between the two germline ends. Germline V gives CDR1 LNHDA, CDR2 SQIVND (reference sequence). The CDR3 length is 14 residues. The CDR3 bases are TGTGCCAGTAGTATTTCCCTCACGGACACTGAAGCTTTCTTT. This encodes CASSISLTDTEAFF.

The V call is TRBV4-3, the J call TRBJ2-3, with D possibly being TRBD2 (7 bases). The CDR3 is 16 amino acids. Germline CDR1 reads LGHNA; CDR2 reads YSLEER. Trimming took 1 base from V and 4 from J, leaving 15 bases between them. The CDR3: CASSQGDGGAADTQYF. CDR3 coding DNA: TGCGCCAGCAGCCAAGGTGATGGGGGGGCCGCAGATACGCAGTATTTT.

The chain is built from TRBV4-2 and TRBJ1-1, with TRBD1 matching over 8 bases. This CDR3 is built from 14 residues. V was clipped by 3 bases and J by 3 bases; unmatched bases: 3. Germline values: CDR1 LGHNA, CDR2 YNFKEQ. This CDR3 is CASSQTGDDTEAFF. In DNA, the CDR3 is TGTGCCAGCAGCCAGACAGGGGACGACACTGAAGCTTTCTTT.

This clone was observed many times. The gene calls are TRBV3-1 (or the pseudogene TRBV3-2) and TRBJ2-3; no firm D call. CDR3 size: 14 residues. Trimming left V 4 bases short and J 4 bases short, with 12 bases between. Per the germline V gene, CDR1 is LGHDT and CDR2 is YNNKEL (reference sequence). CDR3 amino acids: CASSRTFLADTQYF. The CDR3 bases are TGTGCCAGCAGCCGAACCTTCCTAGCAGATACGCAGTATTTT.

V gene TRBV7-9 combines with J gene TRBJ2-7; 7 bases fit TRBD1. The length of the CDR3 is 16 residues. After removal of 1 base from V and 1 base from J, the junction contained 7 bases not matched to a gene. The V gene's germline CDR1 is SEHNR and CDR2 FQNEAQ (reference sequence). The CDR3 protein is CASSLVVGTVSYEQYF. CDR3 in DNA: TGTGCCAGCAGCTTAGTGGTCGGGACAGTATCCTACGAGCAGTACTTC.

The gene calls are TRBV7-3 and TRBJ2-3; D remains unclear. The length of the CDR3 is 12 residues. Trimming removed 8 bases at V and 3 bases at J, with 9 bases between. The V gene's germline CDR1 is SGHTA and CDR2 FQGTGA. The CDR3 DNA is TGTGCCAGCCTCCCACTAACAGATACGCAGTATTTT. It yields the protein CASLPLTDTQYF.

The V call is TRBV5-1, the J call TRBJ1-2; no firm D call. Germline assignment: CDR1 SGHRS and CDR2 YFSETQ. The CDR3 spans 14 residues. V lost 4 bases and J 5 bases, leaving 15 bases between the germline ends. CDR3 nucleotides: TGCGCCAGCAGCCCCCTCTGGGGAGGGTATGGCTACACCTTC. Translated, it gives CASSPLWGGYGYTF. Supplemented by reference TRBV5-1 and TRBJ1-2, the full variable domain reads KAGVTQTPRYLIKTRGQQVTLSCSPISGHRSVSWYQQTPGQGLQFLFEYFSETQRNKGNFPGRFSGRQFSNSRSEMNVSTLELGDSALYLCASSPLWGGYGYTFGSGTRLTVV.

The table lists this clone with a few counts. The chain has TRBV7-9 and TRBJ1-1; D possibly corresponds to TRBD1 (5 bases). Germline lookup yields CDR1 SEHNR and CDR2 FQNEAQ (reference sequence). The V and J ends lost 2 bases and 8 bases respectively, with 21 bases between them. The CDR3 covers 16 residues. The DNA of the CDR3 is TGTGCCAGCAGCTTATCGGGGGTAAGGTCCTCGGAAGAAGCTTTCTTT. It yields the protein CASSLSGVRSSEEAFF.

The V gene is TRBV30, the J gene TRBJ1-4, with TRBD1 identical over 10 bases. Germline trimming cut 0 bases from V and 7 bases from J; bases unmatched to any gene: 5. Germline V gene data show CDR1 as GTSNPN and CDR2 as SVGIG (reference sequence). CDR3 length: 15 residues. The CDR3 coding sequence is TGTGCCTGGAGTGTACCTGGGACAGGGGTTGAAAAACTGTTTTTT. This codes for CAWSVPGTGVEKLFF.

The J gene is TRBJ2-2, the V gene TRBV7-2, with 9 nucleotides matching TRBD2. The J segment lost 7 bases and the V segment lost 2 bases, leaving 8 bases of the junction unmatched. This CDR3 has 16 residues. Germline lookup yields CDR1 SGHTA and CDR2 FQGNSA. DNA for the CDR3: TGTGCCAGCAGCTTAACCAGCGGGGGGATGGGCGGGGAGCTGTTTTTT. Protein: CASSLTSGGMGGELFF.

The chain employs TRBV19 and TRBJ1-5; a weak D match, TRBD1 (5 bases). V lost 2 bases and J 2 bases, leaving 22 bases between the germline ends. Germline CDR1 and CDR2: LNHDA and SQIVND (reference sequence). The CDR3 is made up of 19 amino acids. The CDR3 coding sequence is TGTGCCAGTAGTATAAAAAGGGGAAAGTTGGTGCCGGGCAATCAGCCCCAGCATTTT. Its protein product is CASSIKRGKLVPGNQPQHF.

This clone was seen a handful of times. The chain recombines TRBV24-1 with TRBJ2-5; 7 nucleotides agree with TRBD1. The ends lost 1 base at V and 4 bases at J; junction bases unmatched: 5. CDR3 length equals 15 residues. Germline values: CDR1 KGHDR, CDR2 SFDVKD. DNA of the CDR3: TGTGCCACCAGTGATTTTGAGGGGGCGCGAGAGACCCAGTACTTC. Translation: CATSDFEGARETQYF.

This clone was counted between two and nine times. V is TRBV16 and J is TRBJ1-5, with 7 bases that match TRBD1. This CDR3 has 16 residues. Trimming at V came to 4 bases and at J to 4 bases, leaving 10 bases not matched to a gene. CDR1 and CDR2 from the germline V gene are KGHSY and FQNENV. CDR3 residues: CASSLLIRDRNQPQHF. The CDR3 nucleotides read TGTGCCAGCAGCCTCCTAATCCGGGACAGAAATCAGCCCCAGCATTTT.

The chain combines TRBV6-6 with TRBJ1-5; D not resolved. The CDR3 length is 15 residues. Germline V gene data show CDR1 as MNHNY and CDR2 as SVGAGI (reference sequence). The V gene lost 4 bases and the J gene lost 2 bases, with 12 bases spanning the gap. CDR3 coding DNA: TGTGCCAGCAGTTTCCAATTCGGGGGCAATCAGCCCCAGCATTTT. Amino acid sequence: CASSFQFGGNQPQHF.

The chain couples TRBV7-2 to TRBJ1-3; D remains unclear. The CDR3 contains 16 residues. V gave up 0 bases and J gave up 0 bases, with 9 bases separating them. Germline CDR1 and CDR2: SGHTA and FQGNSA. The CDR3 DNA is TGTGCCAGCAGCTTAGCAGCGTCGGACTCTGGAAACACCATATATTTT. This gives the protein CASSLAASDSGNTIYF. Variable domain in full (rest from reference TRBV7-2 and TRBJ1-3): GAGVSQSPSNKVTEKGKDVELRCDPISGHTALYWYRQSLGQGLEFLIYFQGNSAPDKSGLPSDRFSAERTGGSVSTLTIQRTQQEDSAVYLCASSLAASDSGNTIYFGEGSWLTVV.

The chain recombines TRBV6-5 with TRBJ1-6, with 8 bases that match TRBD1. The germline V gene encodes CDR1 MNHEY and CDR2 SVGAGI. The CDR3 spans 15 residues. V lost 4 bases and J lost 6; bases outside the gene matches: 5. Here the CDR3 DNA reads TGTGCCAGCAGTTCAGGACAGGGTAGTAATTCACCCCTCCACTTT. It codes for CASSSGQGSNSPLHF.

This sequence joins TRBV7-9 and TRBJ1-4; a weak D match, TRBD1 (6 bases). From germline, CDR1 is SEHNR and CDR2 FQNEAQ (reference sequence). The CDR3 contains 14 residues. The V end lost 6 bases, the J end lost 4 bases, and 12 bases lay between the germline ends. CDR3 loop: CASRSTGSNEKLFF. The CDR3 DNA reads TGTGCCAGCAGATCGACAGGAAGTAATGAAAAACTGTTTTTT.

The rearrangement joins TRBV5-1 to TRBJ1-5, with a weak D call TRBD1 (5 bases). V lost 4 bases and J 2 bases, leaving 16 bases between the germline ends. Germline V gives CDR1 SGHRS, CDR2 YFSETQ. CDR3 length equals 16 residues. The CDR3 here is CASSPDGQGRNQPQHF. CDR3 coding DNA: TGCGCCAGCAGCCCCGACGGCCAGGGCCGCAATCAGCCCCAGCATTTT.

The chain couples TRBV18 to TRBJ1-3; 7 nucleotides line up with TRBD1. Losses at the gene ends were 2 bases for V and 2 bases for J; bases not matched to a gene: 0. There are 14 residues in the CDR3. Germline CDR1 KGHSH, CDR2 LQKENI. In nucleotides, the CDR3 is TGTGCCAGCTCACCAGACAGGGCTGGAAACACCATATATTTT. Translation: CASSPDRAGNTIYF.